Given below is one T cell receptor (beta chain) in context. Antigen unknown. The record originates from a study of OX40 agonist ivuxolimab in advanced cancers. In the study overall: Cancers in dose escalation were hepatocellular, melanoma, renal cell and head and neck. Study results and caveats: On average, CD8+ T cells showed a greater number of expanded clones than CD4+.

Autoimmune disease history or systemic immunosuppression meant exclusion. The repertoire was sequenced with immunoSEQ multiplex PCR; TCRdb's copy has only in-frame clones and lacks some. This table has about 35,000 clones, over 80% appearing once. The input for sequencing was CD4+ or CD8+ T cells sorted from blood, taken in a trial of the OX40 agonist ivuxolimab. This TCR derives from an adult with an advanced solid tumor such as melanoma, head and neck, liver or kidney cancer.

The CDR3 nucleotides read TGTGCCAGCAGTACAGGAGGAGCCACTGAAGCTTTCTTT. Its protein is CASSTGGATEAFF. The chain employs TRBV7-3 and TRBJ1-1; tentative D call: TRBD1 (5 bases). There are 13 residues in the CDR3. Germline loops: CDR1 SGHTA, CDR2 FQGTGA. V lost 6 bases and J 4 bases, leaving 12 bases between the germline ends.